This TCR beta chain was recorded in a study of T cell responses to AZD1222 COVID-19 vaccine. Study findings and constraints: Once two AZD1222 doses were given, Spike-specific TCR breadth and depth went up. There were vaccine-associated CD4 TCRs across spike, dominant at 160-218 and 743-854.

Germline values: CDR1 MDHEN, CDR2 SYDVKM. The CDR3 sequence is 14 residues long. Trimming cost V 2 bases and J 1 base, with 6 bases left between them. TCRdb keeps only in-frame clones here, not all; method: immunoSEQ multiplex PCR. The table lists 77,000 or so clones, around 90% of them singletons. In the case of this clone: What it recognizes is unknown.

Second doses at about 4 or about 12 weeks were pooled. The chain has TRBV28 and TRBJ1-5, with D unresolved. The material was peripheral blood, obtained 28 days after the second AZD1222 dose. The source of this sequence is an adult who received the AZD1222 COVID-19 vaccine. In DNA form, the CDR3 reads TGTGCCAGCAGTTTAAGGAGGAGCAATCAGCCCCAGCATTTT. Residues: CASSLRRSNQPQHF.